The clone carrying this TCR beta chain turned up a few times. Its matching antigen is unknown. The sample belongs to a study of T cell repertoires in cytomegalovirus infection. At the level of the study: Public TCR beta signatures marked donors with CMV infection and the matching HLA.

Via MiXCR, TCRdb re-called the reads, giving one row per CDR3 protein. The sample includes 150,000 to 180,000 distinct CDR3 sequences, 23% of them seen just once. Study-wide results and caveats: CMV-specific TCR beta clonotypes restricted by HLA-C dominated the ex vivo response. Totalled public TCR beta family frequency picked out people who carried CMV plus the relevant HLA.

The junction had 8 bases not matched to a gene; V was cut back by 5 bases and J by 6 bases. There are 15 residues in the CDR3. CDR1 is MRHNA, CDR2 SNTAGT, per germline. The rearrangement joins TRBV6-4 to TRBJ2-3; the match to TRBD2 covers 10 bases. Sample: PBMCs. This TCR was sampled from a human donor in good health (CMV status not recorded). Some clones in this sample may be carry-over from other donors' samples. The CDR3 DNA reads TGTGCCAGCAGTATCCTAGCGGGGGCTGGGGATACGCAGTATTTT. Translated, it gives CASSILAGAGDTQYF.